This TCR beta chain was recovered during a study of T cell repertoires in cytomegalovirus infection. Study findings and constraints: In two of eight donors, the top clonotype was HLA-C-restricted CMV-specific.

This clonotype came up once. Its antigen remains unknown. TCRdb itself ran the reads through MiXCR, one entry per CDR3 protein. The sample includes approximately 910,000 distinct CDR3 sequences, about a third of them seen just once. This TCR derives from a human donor in good health (CMV status not recorded). Some clones in this sample may be carry-over from other donors' samples. Sequences were derived from cultured CD8+ T cells from PBMCs, sampled from culture after CMV antigen stimulation.

CDR3 in DNA: TGCGCCAGCAGTCACTCGGACAGGAGAAGAGGTCAGCCCCAGCATTTT. Amino acid sequence: CASSHSDRRRGQPQHF. The rearrangement links TRBV23-1 to TRBJ1-5, with 7 bases fitting TRBD1. TRBV23-1 is an open reading frame whose function is uncertain. The CDR3 extends over 16 amino acids. V shed 3 bases and J 6 bases; nucleotides not matched to a gene: 11.